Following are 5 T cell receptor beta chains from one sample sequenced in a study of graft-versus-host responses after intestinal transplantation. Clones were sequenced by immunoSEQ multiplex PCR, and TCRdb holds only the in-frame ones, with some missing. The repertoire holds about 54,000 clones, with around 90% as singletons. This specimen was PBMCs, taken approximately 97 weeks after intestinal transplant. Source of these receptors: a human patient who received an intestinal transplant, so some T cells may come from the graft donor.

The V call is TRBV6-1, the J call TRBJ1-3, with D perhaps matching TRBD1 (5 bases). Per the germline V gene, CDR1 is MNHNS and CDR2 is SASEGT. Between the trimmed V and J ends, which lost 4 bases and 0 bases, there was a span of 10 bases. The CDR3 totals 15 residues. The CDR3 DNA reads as TGTGCCAGCAGTGGACAAGGACACTCTGGAAACACCATATATTTT. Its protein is CASSGQGHSGNTIYF.

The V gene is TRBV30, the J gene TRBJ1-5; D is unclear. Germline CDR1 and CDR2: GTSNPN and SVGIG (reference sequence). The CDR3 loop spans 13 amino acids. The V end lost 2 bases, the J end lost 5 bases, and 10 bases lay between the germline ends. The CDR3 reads CAWSPDSDQPQHF. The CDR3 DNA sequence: TGTGCCTGGAGTCCAGATTCGGATCAGCCCCAGCATTTT.

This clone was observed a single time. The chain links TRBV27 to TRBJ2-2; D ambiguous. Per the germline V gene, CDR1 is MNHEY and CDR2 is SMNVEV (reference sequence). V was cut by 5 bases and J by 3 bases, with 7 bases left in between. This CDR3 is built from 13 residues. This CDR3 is CASSPSYTGELFF. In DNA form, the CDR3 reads TGTGCCAGCAGTCCCTCCTACACCGGGGAGCTGTTTTTT.

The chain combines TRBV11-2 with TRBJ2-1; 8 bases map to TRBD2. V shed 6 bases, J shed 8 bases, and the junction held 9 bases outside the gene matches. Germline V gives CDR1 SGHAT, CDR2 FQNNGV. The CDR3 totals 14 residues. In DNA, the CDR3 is TGTGCCAGCAGAGATGAACGGGGGGGCCATGAGCAGTTCTTC. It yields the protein CASRDERGGHEQFF.

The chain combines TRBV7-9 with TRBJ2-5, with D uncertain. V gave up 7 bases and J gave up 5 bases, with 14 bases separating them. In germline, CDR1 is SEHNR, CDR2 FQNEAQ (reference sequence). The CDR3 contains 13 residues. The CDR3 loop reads CASIMAPEETQYF. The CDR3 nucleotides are TGTGCCAGCATCATGGCCCCGGAGGAGACCCAGTACTTC.